This T cell receptor (beta chain) came from a study of blood T cell repertoires in COVID-19 (dated by TCRdb to between 2020 and 2021). For context, the study as a whole: The collaborator samples originated in the United States, Italy and Spain and spanned the acute and convalescent phases of COVID-19. The repertoires were released in a freely available public database meant as a resource for research on the immune response to SARS-CoV-2. The material from the prospective study consisted of cDNA or gDNA derived from T cells, B-cell-depleted T cells, or PBMCs. The samples were drawn from two sources: the first 160 participants of the ongoing ImmuneRACE study, and 950 to 1,500 subjects contributed by 6 global collaborators. Subjects who had been exposed to COVID-19, were actively infected with it, or had recovered from it provided the deeply sampled blood TCRbeta repertoires that made up the dataset. HLA class I and class II types, where available, came from metadata supplied by the sample provider rather than from assay-based typing. Sample metadata almost always included a de-identified subject ID, COVID-19 status, age in years and sex. Here is what the overall study found, with its caveats: How much clinical and demographic metadata was included differed by source and by participant, and the metadata was provided uncurated.

The collaborating institutions used their own protocols to collect whole blood in K2EDTA tubes. For TCRbeta analysis, collaborators shipped samples as frozen whole blood, isolated PBMCs, or DNA extracted from either of those sample types. The germline V gene provides CDR1 LGHNT and CDR2 FRNRAP. The CDR3 spans 15 residues, from the cysteine through the phenylalanine. The entry retains the CDR3 DNA only, 45 bases that are in frame from base 1. V lost 5 bases and J lost 1 base, and the count of bases not matched to a germline gene is 4. To note about this clone: It has no known antigen specificity. No base qualities exist here, and no much larger clone lies one base off it.

TCRbeta CDR3 regions were amplified from genomic DNA by means of the immunoSEQ Assay, a bias-controlled multiplex PCR. The authors processed their data as follows. Within the assay, amplification of reference gene primers was used to estimate how many nucleated cells each sample contained. To quantify the absolute abundance of each unique TCRbeta CDR3 rearrangement, sequence reads were collapsed and filtered. For each sample, productive Simpson clonality was calculated as the square root of Simpson's diversity index across productive rearrangements. TCRdb re-hosts the immuneACCESS table, in-frame sequences only. Its copies lack some clones; in the studies checked, an unresolved V gene accounts for under half of them, and the cause for the rest is not known. The V and J calls and clone size come from that table; D and trimming were worked out from the DNA. This sample holds over 100,000 clones; over 60% were observed only once. More than 4% of the sample lies in the top ten.

The specimen sequenced was peripheral blood. The sequence was collected from a human donor in a cohort sampled during active or convalescent COVID-19. The chain was built from TRBV12-5 and TRBJ2-2; 7 bases in the junction line up with TRBD1. The CDR3 reads as follows: CASGLRTGNTGELFF. The DNA reads as follows: TGTGCTAGTGGTCTGCGGACAGGGAACACCGGGGAGCTGTTTTTT.